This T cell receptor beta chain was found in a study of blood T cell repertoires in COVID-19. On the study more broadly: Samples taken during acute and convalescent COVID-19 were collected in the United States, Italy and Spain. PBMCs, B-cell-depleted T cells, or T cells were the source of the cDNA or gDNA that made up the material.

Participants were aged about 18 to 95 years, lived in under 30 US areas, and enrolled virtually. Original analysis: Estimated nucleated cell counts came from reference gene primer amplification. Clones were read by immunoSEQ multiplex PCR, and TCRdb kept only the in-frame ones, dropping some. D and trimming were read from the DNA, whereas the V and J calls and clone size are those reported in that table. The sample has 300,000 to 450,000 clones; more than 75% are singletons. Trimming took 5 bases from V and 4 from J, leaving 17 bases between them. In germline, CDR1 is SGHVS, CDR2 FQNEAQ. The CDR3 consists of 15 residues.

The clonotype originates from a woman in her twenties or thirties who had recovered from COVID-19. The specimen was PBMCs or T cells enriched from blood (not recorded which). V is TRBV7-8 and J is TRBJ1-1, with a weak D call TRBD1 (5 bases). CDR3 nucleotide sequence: TGTGCCAGCAGCAAACTACAGGCAGTGAGCACTGAAGCTTTCTTT. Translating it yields CASSKLQAVSTEAFF.